These 8 T cell receptor beta chains came from one sample sequenced in a study of T-cell memory formation after mild COVID-19. From the 5' RACE reads, TCRdb called clonotypes with MiXCR, one entry per CDR3 protein. Here the sample spans about 140,000 distinct CDR3 sequences, about 19% being singletons. Sequences were obtained from PBMCs or a T cell subset sorted from them (not recorded which). These receptors all stem from an adult woman who had mild COVID-19 (a few samples of this study predate the infection). Cell type and time point are not known.

This clonotype was observed a handful of times. This chain joins TRBV12-3 or TRBV12-4 and TRBJ1-5; D remains unclear. CDR3 length equals 14 residues. V gave up 2 bases and J gave up 2 bases, with 7 bases separating them. The CDR3 here is CASSLFSGNQPQHF. Here the CDR3 DNA reads TGTGCCAGCAGTTTATTTTCGGGCAATCAGCCCCAGCATTTT.

This clonotype has a handful of counts. The chain employs TRBV7-3 and TRBJ2-1; D call uncertain. The CDR3 extends over 15 amino acids. Germline CDR1 reads SGHTA; CDR2 reads FQGTGA. The germline V and J ends were trimmed by 1 base and 7 bases, with 14 bases remaining between them. CDR3 DNA: TGTGCCAGCAGCTTAAAACTCCCCCCCAGGAATGAGCAGTTCTTC. It specifies CASSLKLPPRNEQFF.

This clonotype has a handful of counts. The V and J genes are TRBV6-2 or TRBV6-3 and TRBJ2-1, with 10 bases aligning to TRBD2. Trimming cost V 5 bases and J 1 base; bases outside gene matches: 5. Germline CDR1 MNHEY, CDR2 SVGEGT. This CDR3 has 16 amino acids. In DNA, the CDR3 is TGTGCCAGCAGTCCCTCTAGCGGGGGTTCCTACAATGAGCAGTTCTTC. It is translated as CASSPSSGGSYNEQFF.

The chain has TRBV6-1 and TRBJ1-6; D remains unclear. Germline CDR1 MNHNS, CDR2 SASEGT. The CDR3 extends over 13 amino acids. V dropped 4 bases and J dropped 7 bases, with 8 bases sitting between them. As DNA, the CDR3 is TGTGCCAGCAGTGGCGGCTTAAATTCACCCCTCCACTTT. It yields the protein CASSGGLNSPLHF.

This clonotype was picked up a small number of times. The rearrangement links TRBV29-1 to TRBJ2-5, with D tentatively TRBD1 (6 bases). This CDR3 comprises 12 residues. Germline V CDR1 and CDR2: SQVTM, ANQGSEA. V was cut by 6 bases and J by 5 bases, with 13 bases left in between. The CDR3 region has the DNA TGCAGCGTCTACAGGGCTTCGGAGACCCAGTACTTC. Translation gives CSVYRASETQYF.

This clonotype has at least ten counts. The V gene is TRBV7-2, the J gene TRBJ2-7; D is undetermined. Trimming stripped 5 bases from V and 0 bases from J, with 17 bases between. CDR1 is SGHTA and CDR2 is FQGNSA in the germline V gene. The CDR3 has 16 amino acids. CDR3 nucleotides: TGTGCCAGCAGCCCGCCCGGTGTAGTCTTCTCCTACGAGCAGTACTTC. Residues: CASSPPGVVFSYEQYF.

This clonotype was picked up a small number of times. V is TRBV20-1 and J is TRBJ2-6, with 7 bases aligning to TRBD2. The V gene end was trimmed by 6 bases and the J gene end by 0 bases; junction bases not matched to a gene: 11. CDR3 size: 17 residues. Per the germline V gene, CDR1 is DFQATT and CDR2 is SNEGSKA (reference sequence). The CDR3 protein is CSAPRGLSSSGANVLTF. In nucleotides, the CDR3 is TGCAGTGCACCGCGGGGGTTGTCGAGCTCTGGGGCCAACGTCCTGACTTTC.

This clonotype has only a few counts. The chain recombines TRBV9 with TRBJ2-1; TRBD2 aligns across 11 bases. CDR1 is SGDLS, CDR2 YYNGEE, per germline. The CDR3 is made up of 14 amino acids. Unmatched junction bases numbered 10, after V lost 7 bases and J lost 10 bases. The CDR3 DNA follows: TGTGCCAGCGGGGCACTAGCGGGAGCAGGCGAGCAGTTCTTC. Translating it yields CASGALAGAGEQFF.